This TCR beta chain was captured in a study of blood T cell repertoires in COVID-19. Study-level information: T cells, B-cell-depleted T cells, or PBMCs provided the cDNA or gDNA that served as material.

Categorization into cohorts depended on clinical history that participants reported. V was shortened by 4 bases and J by 1 base, with 10 bases between the two germline ends. In germline, CDR1 is GTSNPN, CDR2 SVGIG (reference sequence). This CDR3 comprises 13 residues. Original data processing: Amplified reference gene primers provided the basis for estimating nucleated cell counts. Only in-frame clones appear in the TCRdb table, and some are missing; sequencing was by immunoSEQ multiplex PCR. The V and J calls and clone size were taken over from that table, and D and trimming were inferred from the DNA. This table has over 350,000 clones, about 85% appearing once.

The source of this sequence is a woman aged 18-30 years with acute COVID-19. The genes are TRBV30 and TRBJ1-1; tentatively, D is TRBD1 (6 bases). Sequences were obtained from PBMCs or T cells enriched from blood (not recorded which). The CDR3 region is CAWTRTENTEAFF. The CDR3 nucleotides read TGTGCCTGGACTCGGACAGAGAACACTGAAGCTTTCTTT.